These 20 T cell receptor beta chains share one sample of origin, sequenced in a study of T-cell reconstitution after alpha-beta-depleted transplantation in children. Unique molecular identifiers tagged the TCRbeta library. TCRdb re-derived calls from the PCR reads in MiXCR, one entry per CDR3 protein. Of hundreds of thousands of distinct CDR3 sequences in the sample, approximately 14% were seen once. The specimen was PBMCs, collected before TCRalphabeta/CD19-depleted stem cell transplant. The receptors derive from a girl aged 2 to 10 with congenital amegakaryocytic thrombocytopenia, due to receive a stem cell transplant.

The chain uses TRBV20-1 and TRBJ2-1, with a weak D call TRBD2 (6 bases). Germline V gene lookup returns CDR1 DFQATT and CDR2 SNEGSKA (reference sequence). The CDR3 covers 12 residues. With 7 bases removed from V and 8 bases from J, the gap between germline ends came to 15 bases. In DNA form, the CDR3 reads TGCAGTGGTGGGAGGAAGTGGGATGAGCAGTTCTTC. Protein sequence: CSGGRKWDEQFF.

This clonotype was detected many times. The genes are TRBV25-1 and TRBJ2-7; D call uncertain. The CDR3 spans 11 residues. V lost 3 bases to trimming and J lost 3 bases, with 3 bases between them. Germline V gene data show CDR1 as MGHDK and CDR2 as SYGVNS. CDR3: CASSDGYEQYF. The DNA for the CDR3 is TGTGCCAGCAGTGACGGCTACGAGCAGTACTTC.

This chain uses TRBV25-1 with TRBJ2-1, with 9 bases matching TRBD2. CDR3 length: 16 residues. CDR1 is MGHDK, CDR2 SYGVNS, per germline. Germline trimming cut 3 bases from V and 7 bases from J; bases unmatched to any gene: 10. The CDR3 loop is CASSDSGGTSLNEQFF. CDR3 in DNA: TGTGCCAGCAGTGATTCCGGCGGGACTAGCTTAAATGAGCAGTTCTTC.

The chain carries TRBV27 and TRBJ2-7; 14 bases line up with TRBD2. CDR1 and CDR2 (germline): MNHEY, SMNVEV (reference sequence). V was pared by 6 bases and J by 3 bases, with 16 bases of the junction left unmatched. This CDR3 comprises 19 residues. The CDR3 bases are TGTGCCAGCAGAACCCGGACTAGCGGGAGGCTCCCCCCAAACTACGAGCAGTACTTC. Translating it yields CASRTRTSGRLPPNYEQYF.

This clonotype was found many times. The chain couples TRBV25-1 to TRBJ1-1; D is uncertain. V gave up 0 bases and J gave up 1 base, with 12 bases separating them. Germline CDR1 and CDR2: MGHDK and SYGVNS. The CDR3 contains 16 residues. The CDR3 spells CASSEYTLWGNTEAFF. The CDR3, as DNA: TGTGCCAGCAGTGAATACACCTTATGGGGGAACACTGAAGCTTTCTTT.

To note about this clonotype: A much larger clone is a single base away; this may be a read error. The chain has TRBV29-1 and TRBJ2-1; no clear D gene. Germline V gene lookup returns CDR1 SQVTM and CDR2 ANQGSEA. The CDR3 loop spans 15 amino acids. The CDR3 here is CSVEVASSPYNGQFF. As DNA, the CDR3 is TGCAGCGTTGAAGTTGCCAGTAGCCCCTACAATGGGCAGTTCTTC.

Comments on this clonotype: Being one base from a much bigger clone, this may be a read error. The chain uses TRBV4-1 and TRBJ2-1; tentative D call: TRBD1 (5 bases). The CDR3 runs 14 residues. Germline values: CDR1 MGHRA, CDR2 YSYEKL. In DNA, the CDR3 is TGCGCCAGCAGCCAAGTTGGGGCTACCCCCACTATTTCCTTC. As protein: CASSQVGATPTISF.

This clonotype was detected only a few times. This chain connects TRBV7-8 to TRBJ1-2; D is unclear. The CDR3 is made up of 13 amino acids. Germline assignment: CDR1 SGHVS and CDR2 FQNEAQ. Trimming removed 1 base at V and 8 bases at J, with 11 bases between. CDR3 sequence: CASSLGALRGYTF. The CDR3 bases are TGTGCCAGCAGCTTAGGGGCCCTGAGGGGCTACACCTTC.

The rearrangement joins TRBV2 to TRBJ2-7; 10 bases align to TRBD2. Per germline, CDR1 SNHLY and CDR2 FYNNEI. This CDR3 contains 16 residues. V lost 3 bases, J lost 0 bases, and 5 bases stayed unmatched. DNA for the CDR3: TGTGCCAGCAGTGACGGGACTAGCGACAACTCCTACGAGCAGTACTTC. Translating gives CASSDGTSDNSYEQYF.

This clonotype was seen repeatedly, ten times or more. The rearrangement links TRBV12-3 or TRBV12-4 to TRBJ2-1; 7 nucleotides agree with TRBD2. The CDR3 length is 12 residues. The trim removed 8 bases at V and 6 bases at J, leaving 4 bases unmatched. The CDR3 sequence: CASQLAINEQFF. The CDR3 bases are TGTGCCAGCCAACTAGCGATCAATGAGCAGTTCTTC.

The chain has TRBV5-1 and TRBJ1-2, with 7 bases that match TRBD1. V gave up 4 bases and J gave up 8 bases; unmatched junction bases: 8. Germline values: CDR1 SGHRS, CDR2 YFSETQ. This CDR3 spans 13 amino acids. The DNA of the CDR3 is TGCGCCAGCAGCCGGGACAGCCTCCGGGGCTACACCTTC. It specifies CASSRDSLRGYTF.

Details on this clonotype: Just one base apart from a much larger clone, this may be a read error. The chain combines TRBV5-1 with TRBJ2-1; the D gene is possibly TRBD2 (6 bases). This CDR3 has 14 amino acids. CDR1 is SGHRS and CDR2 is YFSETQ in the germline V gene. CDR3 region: CASSVDLGGYEQLF. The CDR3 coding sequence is TGCGCCAGCAGCGTAGACCTTGGAGGGTATGAGCAGTTGTTC.

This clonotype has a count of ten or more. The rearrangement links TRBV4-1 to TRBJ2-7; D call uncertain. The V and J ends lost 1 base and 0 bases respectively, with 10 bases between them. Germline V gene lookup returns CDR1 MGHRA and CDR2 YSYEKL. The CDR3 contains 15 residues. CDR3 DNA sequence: TGCGCCAGCAGCCAAGGGCAGCTAAACTCCTACGAGCAGTACTTC. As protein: CASSQGQLNSYEQYF.

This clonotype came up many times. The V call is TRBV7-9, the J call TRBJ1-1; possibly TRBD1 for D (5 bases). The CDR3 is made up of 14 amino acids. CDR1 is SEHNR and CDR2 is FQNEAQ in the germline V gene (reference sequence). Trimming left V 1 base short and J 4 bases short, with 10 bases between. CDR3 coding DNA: TGTGCCAGCAGCTTAGTGGGGGTAAGCACTGAAGCTTTCTTT. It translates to CASSLVGVSTEAFF.

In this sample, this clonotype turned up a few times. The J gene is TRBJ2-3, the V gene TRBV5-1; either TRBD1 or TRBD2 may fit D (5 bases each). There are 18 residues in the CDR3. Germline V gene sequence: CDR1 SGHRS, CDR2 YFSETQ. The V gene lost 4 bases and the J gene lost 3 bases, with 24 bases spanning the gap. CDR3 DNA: TGCGCCAGCAGCATCCTACACCGGGACCCCGGCGGGACAGATACGCAGTATTTT. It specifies CASSILHRDPGGTDTQYF.

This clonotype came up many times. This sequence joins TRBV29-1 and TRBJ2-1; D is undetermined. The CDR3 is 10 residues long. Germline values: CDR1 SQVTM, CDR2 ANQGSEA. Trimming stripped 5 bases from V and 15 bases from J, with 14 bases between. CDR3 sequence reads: CSVHSEGLFF. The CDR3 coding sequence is TGCAGCGTTCATTCAGAAGGGTTGTTCTTC.

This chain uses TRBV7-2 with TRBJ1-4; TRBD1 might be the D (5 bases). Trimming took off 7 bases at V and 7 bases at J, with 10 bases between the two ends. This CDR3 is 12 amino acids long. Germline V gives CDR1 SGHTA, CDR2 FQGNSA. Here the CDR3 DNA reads TGTGCCAGCAACGCAGGGAGTGAAAAACTGTTTTTT. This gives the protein CASNAGSEKLFF. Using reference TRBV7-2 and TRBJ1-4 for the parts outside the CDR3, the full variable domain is GAGVSQSPSNKVTEKGKDVELRCDPISGHTALYWYRQSLGQGLEFLIYFQGNSAPDKSGLPSDRFSAERTGGSVSTLTIQRTQQEDSAVYLCASNAGSEKLFFGSGTQLSVL.

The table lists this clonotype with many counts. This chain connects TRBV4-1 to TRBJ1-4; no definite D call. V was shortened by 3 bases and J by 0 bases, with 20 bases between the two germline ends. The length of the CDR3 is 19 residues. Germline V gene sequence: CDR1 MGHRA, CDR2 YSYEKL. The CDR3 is CASSHSPRAESATNEKLFF. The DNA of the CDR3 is TGCGCCAGCAGCCATTCACCTCGGGCGGAGTCGGCAACTAATGAAAAACTGTTTTTT.

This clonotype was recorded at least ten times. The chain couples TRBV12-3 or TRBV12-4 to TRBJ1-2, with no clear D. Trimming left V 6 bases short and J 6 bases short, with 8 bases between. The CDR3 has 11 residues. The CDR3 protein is CASSLGHGYTF. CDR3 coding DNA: TGTGCCAGCAGCCTGGGTCATGGCTACACCTTC.

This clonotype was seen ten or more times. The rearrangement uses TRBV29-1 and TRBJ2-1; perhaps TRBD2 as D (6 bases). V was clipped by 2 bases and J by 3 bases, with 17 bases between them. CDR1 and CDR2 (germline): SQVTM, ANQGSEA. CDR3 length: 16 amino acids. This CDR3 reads CSVEKGLALIYNEQFF. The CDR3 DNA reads TGCAGCGTTGAAAAGGGGCTAGCGTTAATCTACAATGAGCAGTTCTTC.